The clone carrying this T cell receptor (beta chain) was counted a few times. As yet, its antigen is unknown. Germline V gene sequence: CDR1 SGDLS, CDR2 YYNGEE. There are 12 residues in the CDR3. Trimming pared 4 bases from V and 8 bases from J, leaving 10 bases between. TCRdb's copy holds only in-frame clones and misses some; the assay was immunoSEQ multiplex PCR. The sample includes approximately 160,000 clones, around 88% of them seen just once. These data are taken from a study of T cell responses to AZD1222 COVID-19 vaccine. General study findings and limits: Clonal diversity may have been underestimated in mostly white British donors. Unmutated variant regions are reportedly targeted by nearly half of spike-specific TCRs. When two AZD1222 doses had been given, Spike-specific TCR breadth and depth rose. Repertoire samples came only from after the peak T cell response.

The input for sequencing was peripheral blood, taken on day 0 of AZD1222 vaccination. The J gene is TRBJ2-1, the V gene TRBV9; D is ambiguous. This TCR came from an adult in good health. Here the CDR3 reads CASSSDGYEQFF. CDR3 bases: TGTGCCAGCAGCTCCGACGGCTATGAGCAGTTCTTC.